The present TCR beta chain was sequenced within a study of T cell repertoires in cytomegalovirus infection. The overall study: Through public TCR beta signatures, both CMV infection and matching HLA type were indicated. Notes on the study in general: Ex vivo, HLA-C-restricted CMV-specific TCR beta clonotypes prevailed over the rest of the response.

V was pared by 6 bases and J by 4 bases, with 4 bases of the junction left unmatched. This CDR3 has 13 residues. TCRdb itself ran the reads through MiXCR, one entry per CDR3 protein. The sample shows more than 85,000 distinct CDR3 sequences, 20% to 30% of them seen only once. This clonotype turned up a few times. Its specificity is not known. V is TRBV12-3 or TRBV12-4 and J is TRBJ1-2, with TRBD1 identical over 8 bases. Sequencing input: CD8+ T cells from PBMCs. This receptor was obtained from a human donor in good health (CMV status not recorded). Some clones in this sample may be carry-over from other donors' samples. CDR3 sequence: CASSEDRGYGYTF. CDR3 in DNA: TGTGCCAGCAGCGAAGACAGGGGCTATGGCTACACCTTC.